One sample yielded the 21 T cell receptor beta chains listed below, sequenced in a study of T cell changes during pregnancy in multiple sclerosis. The assay was immunoSEQ multiplex PCR, and TCRdb's table has in-frame clones only and misses some. Here the sample spans 40,000 to 50,000 clones, 90% being singletons. This sample comprised CD8+ T cells from peripheral blood mononuclear cells, obtained in the first trimester of pregnancy. The receptors shown here come from a female donor with multiple sclerosis, enrolled in a pregnancy study.

V usage is TRBV7-9 and J usage is TRBJ2-7, with a possible D match to TRBD1 (5 bases). The V and J ends lost 5 bases and 2 bases respectively, with 19 bases between them. The germline gives CDR1 SEHNR, CDR2 FQNEAQ (reference sequence). CDR3 size: 16 residues. The CDR3 loop reads CASSNTWGRATYEQYF. The CDR3 nucleotides are TGTGCCAGCAGCAACACTTGGGGCAGGGCCACCTACGAGCAGTACTTC.

J is TRBJ1-2 and V is TRBV5-1; 8 positions match TRBD1. The CDR3 totals 13 residues. Per the germline V gene, CDR1 is SGHRS and CDR2 is YFSETQ. Trimming at V came to 4 bases and at J to 8 bases, leaving 7 bases not matched to a gene. In nucleotides, the CDR3 is TGCGCCAGCAGCCCGGACAGGGATCGGGGCTACACCTTC. Encoded protein: CASSPDRDRGYTF. Drawing the rest from reference TRBV5-1 and TRBJ1-2, the complete variable domain is KAGVTQTPRYLIKTRGQQVTLSCSPISGHRSVSWYQQTPGQGLQFLFEYFSETQRNKGNFPGRFSGRQFSNSRSEMNVSTLELGDSALYLCASSPDRDRGYTFGSGTRLTVV.

V and J are TRBV5-1 and TRBJ1-2; the D gene is possibly TRBD1 (5 bases). Germline lookup yields CDR1 SGHRS and CDR2 YFSETQ. Trimming stripped 0 bases from V and 8 bases from J, with 8 bases between. This CDR3 region has 12 residues. The CDR3 region has the DNA TGCGCCAGCAGCTTGGGGGGCGCCGGCTACACCTTC. It is translated as CASSLGGAGYTF.

This rearrangement joins TRBV19 to TRBJ1-5; D perhaps matches TRBD1 (5 bases). The CDR3 runs to 14 residues. The V end lost 4 bases, the J end lost 4 bases, and 11 bases lay between the germline ends. Germline CDR1 reads LNHDA; CDR2 reads SQIVND (reference sequence). CDR3 region: CASSTPSGNQPQHF. DNA of the CDR3: TGTGCCAGTAGTACCCCCTCAGGGAATCAGCCCCAGCATTTT.

This chain links TRBV25-1 with TRBJ1-4; a weak D match, TRBD1 (5 bases). V lost 0 bases, J lost 8 bases, and 13 bases lay in between. The CDR3 loop spans 15 amino acids. Germline-derived CDR1 and CDR2 are MGHDK and SYGVNS. CDR3 bases: TGTGCCAGCAGTGAATACGGGGGGGGATTCGAAAAACTGTTTTTT. Amino acid sequence: CASSEYGGGFEKLFF. Complete variable domain (other parts from reference TRBV25-1 and TRBJ1-4): EADIYQTPRYLVIGTGKKITLECSQTMGHDKMYWYQQDPGMELHLIHYSYGVNSTEKGDLSSESTVSRIRTEHFPLTLESARPSHTSQYLCASSEYGGGFEKLFFGSGTQLSVL.

V usage is TRBV4-3 and J usage is TRBJ1-6, with no clear D. The CDR3 spans 16 residues. Trimming took off 2 bases at V and 7 bases at J, with 15 bases between the two ends. CDR1 LGHNA and CDR2 YSLEER come from the germline V gene. CDR3: CASSQLRGNQNSPLHF. The CDR3 region has the DNA TGCGCCAGCAGCCAACTGAGAGGGAATCAAAATTCACCCCTCCACTTT.

This clone has only one observation. CDR3 DNA: TGTGCCAGTAGTATGCTAGCGGGGTCCTACAATGAGCAGTTCTTC. Protein product: CASSMLAGSYNEQFF. The chain has TRBV19 and TRBJ2-1; 9 bases are shared with TRBD2. V was clipped by 3 bases and J by 1 base; unmatched bases: 1. The CDR3 extends over 15 amino acids. CDR1 and CDR2 from the germline V gene are LNHDA and SQIVND (reference sequence).

The chain carries TRBV19 and TRBJ2-1; D possibly corresponds to TRBD1 (6 bases). CDR1 is LNHDA, CDR2 SQIVND, per germline (reference sequence). CDR3 size: 15 residues. Trimming stripped 3 bases from V and 4 bases from J, with 13 bases between. The chain's CDR3 is CASSMGATSYNEQFF. The CDR3 DNA reads as TGTGCCAGTAGTATGGGGGCCACCTCATACAATGAGCAGTTCTTC.

CDR3 region: CASSLDFSVYEQYF. In DNA, the CDR3 is TGTGCCAGCAGCTTAGATTTTAGCGTCTACGAGCAGTACTTC. The chain couples TRBV11-2 to TRBJ2-7, with D perhaps TRBD2 (5 bases). Trimming left V 0 bases short and J 3 bases short, with 9 bases between. This CDR3 has 14 residues. Germline V gene lookup returns CDR1 SGHAT and CDR2 FQNNGV.

This sequence joins TRBV6-5 and TRBJ1-1; D is unclear. CDR1 is MNHEY and CDR2 is SVGAGI in the germline V gene. V was trimmed by 4 bases and J by 7 bases, leaving 13 bases between them. The CDR3 runs to 13 residues. CDR3 nucleotides: TGTGCCAGCAGTTTACGTCGGGAGGTTGAAGCTTTCTTT. Translating gives CASSLRREVEAFF.

This chain uses TRBV7-2 with TRBJ1-6; D not certain. The V end was cut by 4 bases, the J end by 8 bases, with 15 bases between. CDR1 and CDR2 (germline): SGHTA, FQGNSA. This CDR3 spans 15 amino acids. The CDR3 region is CASSSSRFRDSPLHF. CDR3 nucleotides: TGTGCCAGCAGCTCTTCCAGGTTTCGAGATTCACCCCTCCACTTT.

The table lists this clone with a count of one. The rearrangement links TRBV2 to TRBJ2-7; 11 bases agree with TRBD1. The CDR3 totals 14 residues. Losses at the gene ends were 5 bases for V and 5 bases for J; bases not matched to a gene: 5. CDR1 and CDR2 (germline): SNHLY, FYNNEI. In DNA form, the CDR3 reads TGTGCCAGCAGTCCGGGACAGGGGGGCGACGAGCAGTACTTC. This sequence encodes CASSPGQGGDEQYF.

The chain is built from TRBV27 and TRBJ1-2; weak D call: TRBD1 (5 bases). The germline V and J ends were trimmed by 2 bases and 8 bases, with 12 bases remaining between them. Germline V gives CDR1 MNHEY, CDR2 SMNVEV (reference sequence). The CDR3 length is 13 residues. CDR3 sequence: CASSLGRVGGYTF. The CDR3 bases are TGTGCCAGCAGTTTAGGCAGGGTAGGCGGCTACACCTTC.

V usage is TRBV19 and J usage is TRBJ1-5, with TRBD1 as a possible D gene (5 bases). From germline, CDR1 is LNHDA and CDR2 SQIVND (reference sequence). V was cut by 5 bases and J by 2 bases, with 19 bases left in between. This CDR3 contains 17 residues. The CDR3 spells CASSRQGTPSRNQPQHF. The CDR3 nucleotides are TGTGCCAGTAGTCGGCAGGGAACCCCTTCTCGCAATCAGCCCCAGCATTTT.

The chain joins TRBV29-1 to TRBJ1-1; TRBD1 is a possible D gene (6 bases). Germline CDR1 is SQVTM and CDR2 is ANQGSEA. Trimming shortened V by 7 bases and J by 4 bases, and 7 bases separated the two germline ends. This CDR3 has 10 amino acids. The CDR3 nucleotides read TGCAGCGCCAGGGGCACTGAAGCTTTCTTT. It yields the protein CSARGTEAFF.

The chain uses TRBV14 and TRBJ2-5, with a tentative D call TRBD2 (5 bases). V shed 6 bases and J shed 5 bases, with 22 bases lying between them. The CDR3 covers 16 residues. The germline V gene has CDR1 SGHDN and CDR2 FVKESK. This CDR3 is CASSQLTGRSWETQYF. The CDR3 DNA reads TGTGCCAGCAGTCAGTTGACGGGAAGGTCGTGGGAGACCCAGTACTTC.

This clone was detected only once. This chain joins TRBV27 and TRBJ1-2; tentatively, D is TRBD1 (6 bases). Trimming took off 3 bases at V and 8 bases at J, with 19 bases between the two ends. Germline CDR1 is MNHEY and CDR2 is SMNVEV (reference sequence). This CDR3 contains 15 residues. This chain's CDR3 is CASSLTGRVFFGYTF. DNA of the CDR3: TGTGCCAGCAGTTTGACAGGCCGGGTCTTCTTCGGCTACACCTTC.

The chain has TRBV30 and TRBJ2-7; D is possibly TRBD1 (5 bases). This CDR3 has 12 residues. Trimming took 3 bases from V and 6 from J, leaving 12 bases between them. Germline loops: CDR1 GTSNPN, CDR2 SVGIG (reference sequence). CDR3 sequence (DNA): TGTGCCTGGAGCTACTCCAGGGCCGAGCAGTACTTC. Encoded protein: CAWSYSRAEQYF.

The DNA for the CDR3 is TGTGCCTGGAGTACAGGCGCCCAGGGGGAGACCCAGTACTTC. It encodes CAWSTGAQGETQYF. The rearrangement uses TRBV30 and TRBJ2-5; D may be TRBD1 (6 bases). This CDR3 is built from 14 residues. Trimming took 2 bases from V and 5 from J, leaving 15 bases between them. Per germline, CDR1 GTSNPN and CDR2 SVGIG (reference sequence).

The V call is TRBV2, the J call TRBJ2-5; 7 bases fit TRBD2. The CDR3 is 13 amino acids. V dropped 6 bases and J dropped 13; count of bases not matched to a gene: 14. Per the germline V gene, CDR1 is SNHLY and CDR2 is FYNNEI. The CDR3 sequence: CASRPAGRNDPYF. For the CDR3, the DNA is TGTGCCAGCAGGCCAGCGGGACGAAATGATCCGTACTTC.

DNA of the CDR3: TGTGCCAGTAGTATATTTTACCCAGCGGGGGCCGACTACAATGAGCAGTTCTTC. It translates to CASSIFYPAGADYNEQFF. The rearrangement links TRBV19 to TRBJ2-1, with 8 bases fitting TRBD2. CDR1 is LNHDA, CDR2 SQIVND, per germline (reference sequence). The CDR3 is 18 residues long. V trimming: 2 bases; J trimming: 3 bases; junction bases outside the gene matches: 12.